One and the same sample provided the 7 T cell receptor beta chains below, sequenced in a study of regulatory T cells in long-lasting Graves disease. Noted time point: newly diagnosed GD, antithyroid drugs for less than 3 months. There was RNA extracted from PBMCs, and the TCR library was made from it. Library construction for TCR beta used iRepertoire HTBI primers and Arm-PCR of CDR3 regions. Each CDR3 protein gets one entry after TCRdb re-called the multiplex PCR reads with MiXCR. The sample has about 400,000 distinct CDR3 sequences; 15% to 20% are singletons. The data were also submitted as part of a second study, on T cells in Graves' hyperthyroidism and ophthalmopathy.

Sequences were derived from peripheral blood mononuclear cells (PBMCs), sampled at new diagnosis, from a patient treated with antithyroid drugs. The receptors originated from a woman aged 18-29 years with Graves disease.

On this clonotype: A read error may explain this, as a much larger clone is one base away. The CDR3 sequence: CASSARTASSYEQYF. The CDR3 bases are TGTGCCAGCAGCGCTAGGACAGCCAGCTCCTACGAGCAGTACTTC. This sequence joins TRBV11-2 and TRBJ2-7; perhaps TRBD1 as D (6 bases). This CDR3 is 15 amino acids long. V dropped 5 bases and J dropped 0 bases, with 14 bases sitting between them. Germline CDR1 reads SGHAT; CDR2 reads FQNNGV.

The sample holds many counts of this clonotype. The rearrangement links TRBV6-1 to TRBJ1-4, with TRBD1 matching over 7 bases. Trimming cost V 5 bases and J 4 bases; bases outside gene matches: 7. The CDR3 is 15 residues long. Germline V gene data show CDR1 as MNHNS and CDR2 as SASEGT. The CDR3 nucleotides are TGTGCCAGCAGTCCGAACAGGGGAGGTAATGAAAAACTGTTTTTT. Translating gives CASSPNRGGNEKLFF.

This sequence joins TRBV7-9 and TRBJ2-1; D might be TRBD2 (7 bases). Trimming pared 5 bases from V and 3 bases from J, leaving 11 bases between. The V gene's germline CDR1 is SEHNR and CDR2 FQNEAQ (reference sequence). The CDR3 is made up of 14 amino acids. The CDR3 DNA reads as TGTGCCAGCAGCCGGGGGGACAACTACAATGAGCAGTTCTTC. This encodes CASSRGDNYNEQFF.

A few counts support this clonotype. The chain has TRBV7-3 and TRBJ2-5; D is uncertain. Germline lookup yields CDR1 SGHTA and CDR2 FQGTGA. V lost 5 bases, J lost 2 bases, and 15 bases lay in between. The CDR3 consists of 15 residues. The CDR3 sequence is CASSSQPGLQETQYF. Here the CDR3 DNA reads TGTGCCAGCAGCAGCCAGCCTGGCTTGCAAGAGACCCAGTACTTC.

This clonotype has more than one count but fewer than ten. V is TRBV19 and J is TRBJ1-5, with D tentatively TRBD1 (5 bases). The V gene's germline CDR1 is LNHDA and CDR2 SQIVND (reference sequence). The V end lost 3 bases, the J end lost 9 bases, and 12 bases lay between the germline ends. The CDR3 contains 13 residues. This chain's CDR3 is CASSMWGVRPQHF. CDR3 coding DNA: TGTGCCAGTAGTATGTGGGGGGTGAGGCCCCAGCATTTT.

This clonotype was recorded many times. The rearrangement uses TRBV7-9 and TRBJ2-7; no clear D. The length of the CDR3 is 13 residues. Germline values: CDR1 SEHNR, CDR2 FQNEAQ (reference sequence). V dropped 5 bases and J dropped 6 bases, with 14 bases sitting between them. The CDR3 DNA sequence: TGTGCCAGCAGCACCCAAGGCGGCACCGAGCAGTACTTC. Its translation: CASSTQGGTEQYF.

The chain uses TRBV19 and TRBJ1-2, with D possibly being TRBD1 (5 bases). Germline loops: CDR1 LNHDA, CDR2 SQIVND (reference sequence). V was clipped by 6 bases and J by 8 bases, with 22 bases between them. The CDR3 length is 15 residues. The CDR3 sequence: CASRRAGQEFGGYTF. The CDR3, as DNA: TGTGCCAGTAGGCGGGCAGGACAAGAATTTGGAGGCTACACCTTC.